Listed below are T cell receptor beta chains from one sample, sequenced in a study of blood T cells in healthy people across ages. TCRdb re-derived calls from the 5' RACE reads in MiXCR, one entry per CDR3 protein. The data hold just over 1 million distinct CDR3 sequences, with 35% to 50% observed a single time. Sequencing used blood. The receptors here all came from a woman aged 55-70 years in good health. Both conserved end residues are part of each CDR3. A D gene is named only where the DNA matches it firmly. Clone size is given for some rows only: seen once, a few or many times, or a class if the clone is expanded.

v_gene	abundance	d_gene	j_gene	CDR3aa	CDR3nt
TRBV4-2	.	.	TRBJ2-7	CASSQGSGSSSYEQYF	TGTGCCAGCAGCCAAGGAAGCGGGTCAAGCTCCTACGAGCAGTACTTC
TRBV6-1	once	TRBD2	TRBJ2-7	CASSEAVGGGSYEQYF	TGTGCCAGCAGTGAAGCGGTCGGGGGGGGATCCTACGAGCAGTACTTC
TRBV18	.	TRBD1	TRBJ2-7	CASSDSRDRPSYEQYF	TGTGCCAGCTCAGACAGCCGGGACAGGCCCTCCTACGAGCAGTACTTC
TRBV20-1	.	.	TRBJ2-2	CSATPGHRTGELFF	TGCAGTGCTACACCGGGACATCGGACCGGGGAGCTGTTTTTT
TRBV10-3	few	.	TRBJ1-1	CAISSTTENTEAFF	TGTGCCATCTCCTCTACGACAGAGAACACTGAAGCTTTCTTT
TRBV13	.	TRBD1	TRBJ2-5	CASSWGEQGAETQYF	TGTGCCAGCAGCTGGGGAGAACAGGGGGCAGAGACCCAGTACTTC
TRBV11-2	few	TRBD1	TRBJ1-6	CASSLVQGGNNSPLHF	TGTGCCAGCAGCTTAGTCCAGGGGGGGAATAATTCACCCCTCCACTTT
TRBV6-5	few	.	TRBJ2-7	CASSPEGPYEQYF	TGTGCCAGCAGCCCTGAGGGGCCCTACGAGCAGTACTTC
TRBV2	few	.	TRBJ2-3	CASSEERMQYF	TGTGCCAGCAGTGAAGAGCGGATGCAGTATTTT
TRBV5-1	.	.	TRBJ2-1	CASSLVSQQPYNEQFF	TGCGCCAGCAGCTTGGTTAGTCAGCAACCTTACAATGAGCAGTTCTTC
TRBV6-6	.	.	TRBJ2-7	CACNGGSDGTYEQYF	TGTGCCTGCAATGGCGGGTCAGATGGCACCTACGAGCAGTACTTC
TRBV6-2/TRBV6-3	few	.	TRBJ1-2	CASSDDSSSPYGYTF	TGTGCCAGCAGTGACGACAGTTCCTCCCCTTATGGCTACACCTTC
TRBV28	.	.	TRBJ1-4	CASREGREKLFF	TGTGCCAGCAGAGAAGGACGTGAAAAACTGTTTTTT
TRBV23-1	.	TRBD1	TRBJ2-7	CASSQATGTGKDEQYF	TGCGCCAGCAGTCAGGCCACCGGGACAGGGAAGGACGAGCAGTACTTC
TRBV12-3/TRBV12-4	.	TRBD2	TRBJ2-7	CASSFSGRAKEQYF	TGTGCCAGCAGTTTTAGCGGGAGGGCCAAAGAGCAGTACTTC
TRBV15	.	TRBD2	TRBJ2-1	CATSSTSGGARYNEQFF	TGTGCCACCAGCAGTACCTCGGGGGGGGCGCGGTACAATGAGCAGTTCTTC
TRBV7-2	many	TRBD1	TRBJ2-3	CASSSSSGTVFTDTQYF	TGTGCCAGCAGCTCCTCATCCGGGACAGTTTTTACAGATACGCAGTATTTT
TRBV7-2	.	.	TRBJ2-5	CASSPLWRGQETQYF	TGTGCCAGCAGCCCCCTTTGGAGGGGGCAGGAGACCCAGTACTTC
TRBV28	.	TRBD2	TRBJ2-4	CASTSGGGQYF	TGTGCCAGCACCTCCGGGGGGGGCCAGTACTTC
TRBV19	.	.	TRBJ1-5	CASSAGHSGNQPQHF	TGTGCCAGTAGCGCGGGACATTCGGGCAATCAGCCCCAGCATTTT
TRBV7-9	few	.	TRBJ1-5	CASSLEGRSPQHF	TGTGCCAGCAGCTTAGAGGGCCGGTCGCCCCAGCATTTT
TRBV14	.	TRBD1	TRBJ1-2	CASRNRGGYTF	TGTGCCAGCAGGAACAGGGGTGGCTACACCTTC
TRBV27	.	TRBD2	TRBJ2-5	CASSPRLAGGLRAETQYF	TGTGCCAGCAGTCCAAGACTAGCGGGAGGGCTGAGGGCGGAGACCCAGTACTTC
TRBV27	many	.	TRBJ2-7	CASSWNYEQYF	TGTGCCAGCAGTTGGAACTACGAGCAGTACTTC
TRBV12-3/TRBV12-4	few	.	TRBJ1-4	CASSFRQTEKLFF	TGTGCCAGCAGTTTTAGACAGACTGAAAAACTGTTTTTT
TRBV24-1	.	.	TRBJ2-4	CATSDGRGQYF	TGTGCCACCAGTGATGGACGCGGGCAGTACTTC
TRBV20-1	.	TRBD1	TRBJ1-6	CSAPRDRAWWPLHF	TGCAGTGCCCCCCGGGACAGGGCCTGGTGGCCCCTCCACTTT
TRBV10-3	few	.	TRBJ2-5	CAISGSGMETQYF	TGTGCCATCAGTGGGTCGGGGATGGAGACCCAGTACTTC
TRBV29-1	.	TRBD2	TRBJ2-1	CSVEDSETSGVLGQFF	TGCAGCGTTGAAGATTCGGAGACTAGCGGGGTGTTGGGGCAGTTCTTC
TRBV5-1	few	TRBD1	TRBJ2-1	CASTRQGLARFWDEQFF	TGCGCCAGCACCCGACAGGGGCTGGCTAGGTTTTGGGATGAGCAGTTCTTC
TRBV6-5	.	TRBD2	TRBJ2-5	CASRASGSGGETQYF	TGTGCCAGCAGGGCTAGCGGGAGCGGTGGGGAGACCCAGTACTTC
TRBV6-6	.	.	TRBJ2-1	CASSYSQEYNEQFF	TGTGCCAGCAGTTACTCACAGGAGTACAATGAGCAGTTCTTC
TRBV27	few	.	TRBJ1-5	CASGYQGYQPQHF	TGTGCCAGCGGGTATCAAGGGTATCAGCCCCAGCATTTT
TRBV29-1	.	.	TRBJ2-7	CSVGPGTITSYEQYF	TGCAGCGTTGGACCCGGGACAATTACCTCCTACGAGCAGTACTTC
TRBV7-9	.	TRBD2	TRBJ2-1	CASSQPTGPTSGRGHNEQFF	TGTGCCAGCAGCCAACCTACCGGCCCGACTAGCGGGAGGGGGCACAATGAGCAGTTCTTC
TRBV10-3	.	.	TRBJ2-7	CVISSVYEQYF	TGTGTCATCAGTTCCGTATACGAGCAGTACTTC
TRBV7-2	few	.	TRBJ1-1	CASGGLFGNTEAFF	TGTGCCAGCGGTGGGCTCTTCGGGAACACTGAAGCTTTCTTT
TRBV6-2/TRBV6-3	few	TRBD1	TRBJ2-4	CASRAPQGIIQYF	TGTGCCAGCAGAGCCCCACAGGGGATCATTCAGTACTTC
TRBV12-3/TRBV12-4	.	TRBD2	TRBJ2-1	CASRGLAGANYNEQFF	TGTGCCAGCAGGGGACTAGCGGGGGCCAACTACAATGAGCAGTTCTTC
TRBV4-2	.	.	TRBJ1-5	CASSQSSSETNQPQHF	TGTGCCAGCAGCCAATCCTCCTCTGAGACCAATCAGCCCCAGCATTTT